The clone carrying this T cell receptor (beta chain) was seen more than once but under ten times. The target antigen is unknown. Vbeta (60) and Jbeta (13) primers were used in the PCR. The data were produced by immunoSEQ multiplex PCR, yet TCRdb's version contains in-frame clones alone and is incomplete. This table holds 200,000 to 250,000 clones, around 76% found once. These data are taken from a study of cytomegalovirus exposure and HLA in healthy donors. Study-wide background: Out of roughly 170 million T cells, an earlier analysis found around 110 million unique TCR beta sequences in total.

Overall study results and limits: Available immune exposure information was restricted to CMV serostatus only. Owing to their indistinguishability, certain V segments, notably TRBV6-2 and TRBV6-3, were excluded. In a later analysis, an Asian-associated ancestry cluster reportedly showed fewer N-insertions than the approximately 670-donor mean.

The germline CDR1 and CDR2 sequences are SGDLS and YYNGEE. With 0 bases removed from V and 2 bases from J, the gap between germline ends came to 9 bases. CDR3 size: 14 residues. The chain is built from TRBV9 and TRBJ2-7; maybe TRBD2 (6 bases). Sequencing was performed on PBMCs. The clonotype comes from a man aged 18 to 30 in good health and CMV-seronegative. CDR3: CASSVVGGTYEQYF. In DNA form, the CDR3 reads TGTGCCAGCAGCGTAGTGGGGGGTACCTACGAGCAGTACTTC.